This T cell receptor beta chain was recovered during a study of T cells after yellow fever vaccination. At the level of the study: The SMART-Seq v4 Ultra Low Input method served to prepare the low-cell-number fractions.

Each CDR3 protein gets one entry after TCRdb re-called the 5' RACE reads with MiXCR. The data hold 300,000 to 400,000 distinct CDR3 sequences, with under 15% observed a single time. Germline assignment: CDR1 LGHDT and CDR2 YNNKEL (reference sequence). V was cut by 0 bases and J by 10 bases, with 12 bases left in between. This CDR3 contains 14 residues. Study-wide results and limits: Any FACS-sorted repertoire could hold abundant clonotypes that contaminate it from the bulk population. Subsequent booster samples again held most clones from primary vaccination (under 98% CD4, about 85% CD8).

This clonotype was counted at least ten times. Its antigen is unidentified. The chain couples TRBV3-1 to TRBJ1-4, with unresolved D. The sequence came from a man aged 18 to 30 who received the YFV17D yellow fever vaccine. This sample comprised CD4+ T cells sorted from PBMCs, obtained 15 days after the yellow fever booster vaccination. The CDR3 loop is CASSQESNGGKLFF. In DNA, the CDR3 is TGTGCCAGCAGCCAAGAGTCGAACGGAGGAAAACTGTTTTTT.